Listed below are T cell receptor beta chains from one sample, sequenced in a study of CD8 T cells in ankylosing spondylitis. TCRdb itself ran the 5' RACE reads through MiXCR, one entry per CDR3 protein. The data show 750,000 to 850,000 distinct CDR3 sequences, approximately 12% seen once. Sequenced sample: blood, either unsorted or a sorted T cell fraction (not recorded which). The receptor set was obtained from a male donor with ankylosing spondylitis. The CDR3 runs from the conserved cysteine through the conserved F or W. A D gene is named only where the DNA matches it firmly. Part of the rows lack a size; the others show once, few, many or a class for expanded clones.

clone_size	d_call	v_call	j_call	cdr3_aa	cdr3_nt
few	TRBD1	TRBV11-1	TRBJ2-3	CASTLRKSGTALPDTQYF	TGTGCCAGCACCCTGAGGAAGTCCGGGACAGCCCTTCCAGATACGCAGTATTTT
-	-	TRBV9	TRBJ2-3	CASSVGGQGGDTQYF	TGTGCCAGCAGCGTAGGAGGGCAGGGAGGAGATACGCAGTATTTT
few	-	TRBV29-1	TRBJ1-1	CSGRAGDTEAFF	TGCAGCGGGCGGGCCGGGGACACTGAAGCTTTCTTT
-	-	TRBV7-2	TRBJ1-1	CASSLGAGIAEAFF	TGTGCCAGCAGCTTAGGGGCAGGGATCGCTGAAGCTTTCTTT
-	TRBD1	TRBV5-1	TRBJ2-6	CASSSLLGTGGSGANVLTF	TGCGCCAGCAGCTCGTTATTGGGGACAGGGGGCTCTGGGGCCAACGTCCTGACTTTC
-	-	TRBV20-1	TRBJ1-1	CSLSQQGPNTEAFF	TGCAGCCTCTCCCAACAGGGCCCGAACACTGAAGCTTTCTTT
few	-	TRBV7-7	TRBJ1-1	CASSLAPRWGFTEAFF	TGTGCTAGCAGCTTAGCCCCTCGTTGGGGGTTCACTGAAGCTTTCTTT
-	TRBD2	TRBV20-1	TRBJ2-5	CSASNRAGEETQYF	TGCAGTGCTAGTAATAGAGCGGGGGAAGAGACCCAGTACTTC
few	-	TRBV5-1	TRBJ2-7	CASRMGSYEQYF	TGCGCCAGCAGGATGGGCTCCTACGAGCAGTACTTC
-	-	TRBV29-1	TRBJ2-5	CSVENGQIGEETQYF	TGCAGCGTTGAGAATGGACAGATAGGTGAGGAGACCCAGTACTTC